The following is a TCR beta chain sequence with its context. The sample originates from a study of T cells expressing NK-cell markers. CDR1 is SQVTM, CDR2 ANQGSEA, per germline. There are 13 residues in the CDR3. TCRdb re-called the 5' RACE reads and shows each CDR3 protein once, DNA omitted. In total, the table holds 200,000 to 300,000 distinct CDR3 sequences. This clonotype originated in a young man in good health. Sequenced sample: blood T cells: a sorted CD56 or NKG2C T cell subset, CD4+ or CD8+ T cells, or bulk PBMC T cells (not recorded which). This rearrangement joins TRBV29-1 to TRBJ2-3; the D call from TCRdb, TRBD2, cannot be confirmed without DNA. CDR3 in amino acids: CSVGRGFGDTQYF.